This passage covers 8 T cell receptor beta chains from one sample sequenced in a study of T cell responses to AZD1222 COVID-19 vaccine. Assay: immunoSEQ multiplex PCR; the TCRdb copy retains only in-frame clones and omits some. Here the sample spans 120,000 or so clones, around 81% being singletons. The sample here was peripheral blood, taken on day 0 of AZD1222 vaccination. The receptors were gathered from an adult in good health.

This chain links TRBV27 with TRBJ1-1; D ambiguous. Germline CDR1 and CDR2: MNHEY and SMNVEV (reference sequence). Trimming cost V 0 bases and J 0 bases, with 14 bases left between them. The CDR3 length is 17 residues. The DNA of the CDR3 is TGTGCCAGCAGTTTATCTCCCGGGAGGGCTGTGAACACTGAAGCTTTCTTT. Encoded protein: CASSLSPGRAVNTEAFF.

The V and J genes are TRBV24-1 and TRBJ2-3; D might be TRBD1 (5 bases). This CDR3 is 14 amino acids long. V was shortened by 6 bases and J by 2 bases, with 11 bases between the two germline ends. Germline V gene data show CDR1 as KGHDR and CDR2 as SFDVKD. This CDR3 reads CATSFSRATDTQYF. Here the CDR3 DNA reads TGTGCCACCAGTTTTTCCAGGGCCACAGATACGCAGTATTTT.

This clone was picked up one time. V and J are TRBV27 and TRBJ1-5; D possibly corresponds to TRBD1 (6 bases). Germline CDR1 is MNHEY and CDR2 is SMNVEV (reference sequence). This CDR3 has 16 amino acids. The V and J ends lost 2 bases and 2 bases respectively, with 13 bases between them. The CDR3 here is CASSLGPRGGNQPQHF. CDR3 nucleotide sequence: TGTGCCAGCAGTTTAGGCCCCAGGGGCGGCAATCAGCCCCAGCATTTT.

This rearrangement joins TRBV5-6 to TRBJ1-1, with 7 bases matching TRBD1. The CDR3 length is 14 residues. Trimming at V came to 4 bases and at J to 4 bases, leaving 7 bases not matched to a gene. The germline CDR1 and CDR2 sequences are SGHDT and YYEEEE. CDR3 amino acids: CASSRRQGGTEAFF. As DNA, the CDR3 is TGTGCCAGCAGCCGCAGGCAGGGGGGCACTGAAGCTTTCTTT.

V is TRBV6-6 and J is TRBJ2-7, with 10 nucleotides matching TRBD2. This CDR3 region has 14 residues. V shed 7 bases, J shed 0 bases, and the junction held 3 bases outside the gene matches. Germline V CDR1 and CDR2: MNHNY, SVGAGI (reference sequence). The CDR3 loop is CASNPSGSSYEQYF. The CDR3 nucleotides read TGTGCCAGCAATCCTAGCGGGAGCTCCTACGAGCAGTACTTC.

The rearrangement uses TRBV24-1 and TRBJ2-3; no reliable D call. This CDR3 is built from 16 residues. Trimming pared 0 bases from V and 0 bases from J, leaving 9 bases between. Germline V gene sequence: CDR1 KGHDR, CDR2 SFDVKD. The CDR3 is CATSDLRSGSTDTQYF. The CDR3 DNA is TGTGCCACCAGTGATTTGAGGTCTGGAAGCACAGATACGCAGTATTTT.

The J gene is TRBJ1-5, the V gene TRBV2, with TRBD1 matching 9 bases. V lost 8 bases and J lost 4; bases outside the gene matches: 9. CDR1 is SNHLY, CDR2 FYNNEI, per germline. The CDR3 has 15 residues. Here the CDR3 reads CASLGTGTINQPQHF. CDR3 bases: TGTGCCAGCCTGGGGACAGGGACAATAAATCAGCCCCAGCATTTT.

CDR3 nucleotides: TGTGCCAGCAGGCCCCCTGGGGGTAGCAATCAGCCCCAGCATTTT. Translating gives CASRPPGGSNQPQHF. This chain connects TRBV6-5 to TRBJ1-5; a weak D match, TRBD1 (5 bases). This CDR3 comprises 15 residues. Germline V lookup: CDR1 MNHEY, CDR2 SVGAGI. The V end lost 6 bases, the J end lost 0 bases, and 12 bases lay between the germline ends.